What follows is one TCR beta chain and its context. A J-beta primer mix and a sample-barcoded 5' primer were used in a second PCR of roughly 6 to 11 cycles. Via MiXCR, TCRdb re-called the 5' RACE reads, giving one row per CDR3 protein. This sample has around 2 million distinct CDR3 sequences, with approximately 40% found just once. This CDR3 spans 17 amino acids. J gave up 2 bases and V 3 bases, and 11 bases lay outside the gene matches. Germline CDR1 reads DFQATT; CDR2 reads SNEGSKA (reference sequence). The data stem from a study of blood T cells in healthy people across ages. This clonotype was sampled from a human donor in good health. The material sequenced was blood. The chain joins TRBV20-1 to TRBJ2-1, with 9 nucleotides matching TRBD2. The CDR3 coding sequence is TGCAGTGCTAGTAGCGGGAGTAGCGGGGTAGCCTACAATGAGCAGTTCTTC. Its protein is CSASSGSSGVAYNEQFF.